These 5 T cell receptor beta chains were sequenced from one sample in a study of T-cell reconstitution after alpha-beta-depleted transplantation in children. The TCRbeta library incorporated unique molecular identifiers. TCRdb independently ran MiXCR on the PCR reads; one entry per CDR3 protein. The profile shows 490,000 or so distinct CDR3 sequences, under 12% of them singletons. This sample comprised PBMCs, obtained before TCRalphabeta/CD19-depleted stem cell transplant. The origin of the receptors is a child aged 2 to 15 with inherited bone marrow failure, due to receive a stem cell transplant.

For this clonotype: This may come from a read error, since a much larger clone is one base off. This rearrangement joins TRBV5-1 to TRBJ2-1; D remains ambiguous. The CDR3 has 16 residues. The germline V gene has CDR1 SGHRS and CDR2 YFSETQ. The CDR3 sequence: CAGSSSPLVGDNEQFF. CDR3 nucleotide sequence: TGCGCCGGCAGCTCCTCCCCCCTAGTTGGGGACAATGAGCAGTTCTTC.

This clonotype was found a few times. The chain employs TRBV20-1 and TRBJ2-7; 8 bases agree with TRBD2. The V and J ends lost 2 bases and 7 bases, in that order; junction bases with no gene match: 10. Germline-derived CDR1 and CDR2 are DFQATT and SNEGSKA (reference sequence). The CDR3 has 14 amino acids. The CDR3 sequence: CSARMLAGKREQYF. CDR3 bases: TGCAGTGCTAGAATGCTAGCGGGCAAACGGGAGCAGTACTTC.

This clonotype was detected many times. The chain has TRBV4-2 and TRBJ2-1, with no clear D. Trimming pared 0 bases from V and 4 bases from J, leaving 4 bases between. The CDR3 runs 13 residues. Germline V lookup: CDR1 LGHNA, CDR2 YNFKEQ. Here the CDR3 reads CASSQDLYNEQFF. As DNA, the CDR3 is TGTGCCAGCAGCCAAGATCTGTACAATGAGCAGTTCTTC.

This clonotype was counted at least ten times. The V call is TRBV7-9, the J call TRBJ2-1, with a possible D match to TRBD1 (6 bases). The V end lost 6 bases, the J end lost 8 bases, and 23 bases lay between the germline ends. CDR1 SEHNR and CDR2 FQNEAQ come from the germline V gene (reference sequence). The CDR3 contains 16 residues. CDR3 in DNA: TGTGCCAGCAGGCTCCCCCCTGTACAGGGTTTCGATGAGCAGTTCTTC. Translation gives CASRLPPVQGFDEQFF.

This clonotype has at least ten counts. The CDR3 DNA reads as TGTGCCACCAGAGGGACAGGGACTGAAGCTTTCTTT. This gives the protein CATRGTGTEAFF. The gene calls are TRBV24-1 and TRBJ1-1, with 9 bases identical to TRBD1. Losses at the gene ends were 7 bases for V and 5 bases for J; bases not matched to a gene: 1. CDR1 is KGHDR, CDR2 SFDVKD, per germline. The CDR3 has 12 amino acids.